These T cell receptor beta chains were read from a single sample in a study of graft-versus-host responses after intestinal transplantation. Sequencing was performed with immunoSEQ multiplex PCR; in TCRdb, only in-frame clones are kept and a portion is missing. The profile shows some 100,000 clones, around 92% of them singletons. Their specific antigens are unknown. The sequenced sample was unstimulated CD8+ T cells sorted from spleen or lymph node cells, obtained before transplant. Receptors were obtained from a human donor who was the organ donor for an intestinal transplant. Both conserved end residues are part of each CDR3. D genes are given only for firm matches. A clone size is listed for some rows: how often the clone was seen (once, few, many), or a class if it is expanded.

size: NA; D: NA; J: TRBJ2-7; V: TRBV7-8; DNA: TGTGCCAGCAGCTTAGCGTATGGCACCTCCTACGAGCAGTACTTC; CDR3: CASSLAYGTSYEQYF
size: once; D: NA; J: TRBJ2-3; V: TRBV5-1; DNA: TGCGCCAGCAGCTTCGGACAGCTTGTCACAGATACGCAGTATTTT; CDR3: CASSFGQLVTDTQYF
size: NA; D: TRBD1; J: TRBJ2-7; V: TRBV27; DNA: TGTGCCAGCAGTTTATCGGGGGGACAGGGTTCCTACGAGCAGTACTTC; CDR3: CASSLSGGQGSYEQYF
size: NA; D: TRBD2; J: TRBJ2-5; V: TRBV5-5; DNA: TGTGCCAGCAGCCGAAAGGGAGGGCCGAGGGAGACCCAGTACTTC; CDR3: CASSRKGGPRETQYF
size: NA; D: TRBD1; J: TRBJ2-7; V: TRBV19; DNA: TGTGCCAGTAGACCCGGGACAGGGGGCTACGAGCAGTACTTC; CDR3: CASRPGTGGYEQYF
size: NA; D: NA; J: TRBJ1-2; V: TRBV2; DNA: TGTGCCAGCAGTGGATTTGGAGGGTCTAACTATGGCTACACCTTC; CDR3: CASSGFGGSNYGYTF
size: NA; D: TRBD1; J: TRBJ2-2; V: TRBV9; DNA: TGTGCCAGCAGCGGAAACAGGGGGCGATTCGGGGAGCTGTTTTTT; CDR3: CASSGNRGRFGELFF
size: NA; D: TRBD2; J: TRBJ2-2; V: TRBV28; DNA: TGTGCCAGCAGCCTCCGTGGACGTGGGAGGGCCAGGGCCGGGGAGCTGTTTTTT; CDR3: CASSLRGRGRARAGELFF
size: once; D: NA; J: TRBJ2-7; V: TRBV11-3; DNA: TGTGCCAGCAGCCCCCCCTTAAAATCCTACGAGCAGTACTTC; CDR3: CASSPPLKSYEQYF
size: NA; D: NA; J: TRBJ2-7; V: TRBV11-2; DNA: TGTGCCAGCAGCTTAGGACGGCGACTTGTAGCCACCCCCTCCTACGAGCAGTACTTC; CDR3: CASSLGRRLVATPSYEQYF
size: NA; D: NA; J: TRBJ1-6; V: TRBV4-1; DNA: TGCGCCAGCAGCAATCCACAGGGAGTAAATTCACCCCTCCACTTT; CDR3: CASSNPQGVNSPLHF
size: NA; D: NA; J: TRBJ2-7; V: TRBV30; DNA: TGTGCCCCTTATTATAACGGACACCGTGGGTACGAGCAGTACTTC; CDR3: CAPYYNGHRGYEQYF
size: NA; D: NA; J: TRBJ1-1; V: TRBV29-1; DNA: TGCAGCGTTGCGGCGGAACGACGCCCTGAAGCTTTCTTT; CDR3: CSVAAERRPEAFF
size: NA; D: NA; J: TRBJ2-7; V: TRBV13; DNA: TGTGCCAGCAGCATCACTAGAGGCGACGAGCAGTACTTC; CDR3: CASSITRGDEQYF
size: once; D: TRBD2; J: TRBJ2-7; V: TRBV27; DNA: TGTGCCAGGCGAACGGGAGGCTCCTACGAGCAGTACTTC; CDR3: CARRTGGSYEQYF
size: NA; D: NA; J: TRBJ2-1; V: TRBV2; DNA: TGTGCCAGCGACACGACGCTTAGGGGATCGTTCTTC; CDR3: CASDTTLRGSFF
size: NA; D: TRBD1; J: TRBJ1-6; V: TRBV4-1; DNA: TGCGCCAGCAGCCAAGATAATGTGCCCCGGACAGGGATACTCTCCTATAATTCACCCCTCCACTTT; CDR3: CASSQDNVPRTGILSYNSPLHF
size: once; D: NA; J: TRBJ2-6; V: TRBV6-7; DNA: TGTGCCAGCAGTTACTCTGGTGGCAGGGGTCGGGGGGCCAACGTCCTGACTTTC; CDR3: CASSYSGGRGRGANVLTF
size: NA; D: TRBD2; J: TRBJ2-1; V: TRBV7-3; DNA: TGTGCCAGCAGCCCGGTGGGCGGGGGGATCAATGAGCAGTTCTTC; CDR3: CASSPVGGGINEQFF
size: NA; D: NA; J: TRBJ2-1; V: TRBV19; DNA: TGTGCCAGTACTGCCGGGGACTTACTCTACAATGAGCAGTTCTTC; CDR3: CASTAGDLLYNEQFF
size: NA; D: NA; J: TRBJ2-1; V: TRBV6-1; DNA: TGTGCCAGCAGTGAAGAGACGGCGGTTACCTACAATGAGCAGTTCTTC; CDR3: CASSEETAVTYNEQFF
size: NA; D: NA; J: TRBJ2-1; V: TRBV27; DNA: TGTGCCAGCAGTTTAAGGGCAGAGGGCAATGAGCAGTTCTTC; CDR3: CASSLRAEGNEQFF
size: NA; D: NA; J: TRBJ2-6; V: TRBV27; DNA: TGTGCCAGCAGTTTATTTCCCAGGTCCTCTGGGGCCAACGTCCTGACTTTC; CDR3: CASSLFPRSSGANVLTF
size: NA; D: NA; J: TRBJ2-5; V: TRBV23-1; DNA: TGCGCCAGCCAACTTTGCCCACGACTCTTCAGCGTAGAGACCCAGTACTTC; CDR3: CASQLCPRLFSVETQYF
size: NA; D: NA; J: TRBJ1-3; V: TRBV4-2; DNA: TGTGCCACCGGAGAGACAGTCGCGTCTGGAAACACCATATATTTT; CDR3: CATGETVASGNTIYF
size: NA; D: TRBD1; J: TRBJ1-1; V: TRBV28; DNA: TGTGCCAGCAGTGCACTAGACAGGGGGAACACTGAAGCTTTCTTT; CDR3: CASSALDRGNTEAFF
size: NA; D: NA; J: TRBJ2-7; V: TRBV18; DNA: TGTGCCAGCTCAGCACTTTGGAGGGCTGTGGGGCCCTACGAGCAGTACTTC; CDR3: CASSALWRAVGPYEQYF
size: NA; D: NA; J: TRBJ2-1; V: TRBV5-1; DNA: TGCGCCAGCAGCTTGTTCTTTGTGGGGGCGCAGTTCTTC; CDR3: CASSLFFVGAQFF
size: NA; D: NA; J: TRBJ2-3; V: TRBV5-6; DNA: TGTGCCAGCAGCTTGGTTAGCGCCAGCACAGATACGCAGTATTTT; CDR3: CASSLVSASTDTQYF
size: NA; D: TRBD1; J: TRBJ2-7; V: TRBV19; DNA: TGTGCCAGTAGCATCGCGGACAGGGACTACGAGCAGTACTTC; CDR3: CASSIADRDYEQYF
size: NA; D: TRBD1; J: TRBJ1-4; V: TRBV5-6; DNA: TGTGCCAGCAGCTCCGGGACAGGGGCATTGGGTAATGAAAAACTGTTTTTT; CDR3: CASSSGTGALGNEKLFF
size: NA; D: NA; J: TRBJ2-3; V: TRBV2; DNA: TGTGCCAGCAGTGATCAGCGGACCAGCACAGATACGCAGTATTTT; CDR3: CASSDQRTSTDTQYF
size: NA; D: TRBD1; J: TRBJ2-7; V: TRBV11-2; DNA: TGTGCCAGCAGCTTCGGCAGGGGGCTTAGAGAGCAGTACTTC; CDR3: CASSFGRGLREQYF
size: once; D: NA; J: TRBJ1-4; V: TRBV15; DNA: TGTGCCACCAGCTCTCATCGCGCAACTAATGAAAAACTGTTTTTT; CDR3: CATSSHRATNEKLFF
size: NA; D: TRBD1; J: TRBJ1-5; V: TRBV28; DNA: TGTGCCAGCAGTGACAGGGGGCTCGAACGCCGCAATCAGCCCCAGCATTTT; CDR3: CASSDRGLERRNQPQHF
size: NA; D: NA; J: TRBJ2-1; V: TRBV29-1; DNA: TGCAGCGTTTTGTGGGAGGTAAATGAGCAGTTCTTC; CDR3: CSVLWEVNEQFF
size: NA; D: NA; J: TRBJ2-1; V: TRBV4-2; DNA: TGTGCCAGCAGCCAAGAGGGAGGCAATGAGCAGTTCTTC; CDR3: CASSQEGGNEQFF
size: NA; D: NA; J: TRBJ2-1; V: TRBV7-2; DNA: TGTGCCAGCAGCTCCGACGGACTATACTACAATGAGCAGTTCTTC; CDR3: CASSSDGLYYNEQFF
size: few; D: TRBD2; J: TRBJ2-7; V: TRBV10-3; DNA: TGTGCCATCAGTATACTAGCGGGCGGTACCTACGAGCAGTACTTC; CDR3: CAISILAGGTYEQYF
size: NA; D: TRBD1; J: TRBJ2-7; V: TRBV28; DNA: TGTGCCAGCAGTTTATGGGCGACAGGGCACGAGCAGTACTTC; CDR3: CASSLWATGHEQYF
size: once; D: TRBD1; J: TRBJ1-5; V: TRBV15; DNA: TGTGCCACCAGCAGGCCCGGGACAGGGGGCAATCAGCCCCAGCATTTT; CDR3: CATSRPGTGGNQPQHF
size: NA; D: TRBD2; J: TRBJ2-1; V: TRBV5-4; DNA: TGTGCCAGCAGCCCAACCGGACTAGCCCACAATGAGCAGTTCTTC; CDR3: CASSPTGLAHNEQFF
size: NA; D: TRBD1; J: TRBJ1-6; V: TRBV6-6; DNA: TGTGCCAGCAGTTACGACAGGGGTTCGCCACCCCTCCACTTT; CDR3: CASSYDRGSPPLHF
size: NA; D: NA; J: TRBJ2-4; V: TRBV12-1; DNA: TGTGCCAGCAGCTTTGCGCGTGCGACAGGTACGGCCAAAAACATTCAGTACTTC; CDR3: CASSFARATGTAKNIQYF
size: NA; D: NA; J: TRBJ2-7; V: TRBV27; DNA: TGTGCCAGCAGTTGGGGGCGAGCCTGGGAAAACTTAGGCTACGAGCAGTACTTC; CDR3: CASSWGRAWENLGYEQYF
size: NA; D: TRBD1; J: TRBJ1-2; V: TRBV6-1; DNA: TGTGCCAGCAGTGAATACAGGGGATACTATGGCTACACCTTC; CDR3: CASSEYRGYYGYTF
size: NA; D: TRBD1; J: TRBJ2-7; V: TRBV19; DNA: TGTGCCAGTAACGGGGGCAGGGGGCTCGACGAGCAGTACTTC; CDR3: CASNGGRGLDEQYF
size: NA; D: TRBD1; J: TRBJ1-4; V: TRBV11-2; DNA: TGTGCCAGCAGCTTACTCGGGACAGCTAATGAAAAACTGTTTTTT; CDR3: CASSLLGTANEKLFF
size: NA; D: TRBD1; J: TRBJ2-7; V: TRBV5-6; DNA: TGTGCCAGCGCGCTAGACAGGGTATCCTACGAGCAGTACTTC; CDR3: CASALDRVSYEQYF
size: NA; D: TRBD1; J: TRBJ2-7; V: TRBV7-9; DNA: TGTGCCAGCAGCCCAACCGGGACAGGGAGTAACGAGCAGTACTTC; CDR3: CASSPTGTGSNEQYF
size: NA; D: TRBD2; J: TRBJ2-3; V: TRBV7-9; DNA: TGTGCCAGCAGCTTGGGACTAGCGGGGGGGTCCACAGATACGCAGTATTTT; CDR3: CASSLGLAGGSTDTQYF
size: NA; D: TRBD2; J: TRBJ2-7; V: TRBV5-8; DNA: TGTGCCAGCAGCTTTGTTGGGGCCGGGGGGAGCTCCTACGAGCAGTACTTC; CDR3: CASSFVGAGGSSYEQYF
size: NA; D: NA; J: TRBJ2-7; V: TRBV7-9; DNA: TGTGCCAGCAGCCTAGTTGGACAGTCCTACGAGCAGTACTTC; CDR3: CASSLVGQSYEQYF
size: NA; D: NA; J: TRBJ2-7; V: TRBV5-6; DNA: TGTGCCAGCAGCGTTACTATCGACTCTTCCAAACCCTACGAGCAGTACTTC; CDR3: CASSVTIDSSKPYEQYF